These T cell receptor beta chains were read from a single sample in a study of blood T cell repertoires in COVID-19. Here immunoSEQ multiplex PCR was the method, and the copy in TCRdb shows in-frame clones only, minus some. This table has 150,000 to 200,000 clones, 86% appearing once. Material for sequencing was peripheral blood. The origin of the receptors is a man in his fifties with active or convalescent COVID-19. CDR3s include the opening cysteine and the closing phenylalanine or tryptophan. A D gene is named only where the DNA matches it firmly. Clone size, where shown, is once, few, many, or a class for clones that have expanded.

j_gene: TRBJ1-1; v_gene: TRBV25-1; d_gene: NA; abundance: NA; CDR3nt: TGTGCCAGCACCCTAGGACTGACCGGAGACACTGAAGCTTTCTTT; CDR3aa: CASTLGLTGDTEAFF
j_gene: TRBJ2-7; v_gene: TRBV18; d_gene: TRBD1; abundance: NA; CDR3nt: TGTGCCAGCTCTCCGGGACAGGGGTGGGAGCAGTACTTC; CDR3aa: CASSPGQGWEQYF
j_gene: TRBJ1-4; v_gene: TRBV6-2/TRBV6-3; d_gene: TRBD1; abundance: NA; CDR3nt: TGTGCCAGCAGCCGATCGCCGGGACAGCAGGAACTGTTTTTT; CDR3aa: CASSRSPGQQELFF
j_gene: TRBJ1-2; v_gene: TRBV12-3/TRBV12-4; d_gene: NA; abundance: many; CDR3nt: TGTGCCAGCACAAGGGGGGGTTGGGATGGCTACACCTTC; CDR3aa: CASTRGGWDGYTF
j_gene: TRBJ2-3; v_gene: TRBV7-9; d_gene: NA; abundance: NA; CDR3nt: TGTGCCAGCAGCCCGGACAGCTCAGATACGCAGTATTTT; CDR3aa: CASSPDSSDTQYF
j_gene: TRBJ1-5; v_gene: TRBV12-3/TRBV12-4; d_gene: NA; abundance: NA; CDR3nt: TGTGCCAGCAGTTTGCACCAGTTTCAGCCCCAGCATTTT; CDR3aa: CASSLHQFQPQHF
j_gene: TRBJ2-1; v_gene: TRBV28; d_gene: NA; abundance: once; CDR3nt: TGTGCCAGCAGTTTCCGTGGGGGGAGTTTTGACAATGAGCAGTTCTTC; CDR3aa: CASSFRGGSFDNEQFF
j_gene: TRBJ2-7; v_gene: TRBV11-3; d_gene: TRBD1; abundance: NA; CDR3nt: TGTGCCAGCAGCTTGACCGGGACAGGGATTTACGAGCAGTACTTC; CDR3aa: CASSLTGTGIYEQYF
j_gene: TRBJ1-1; v_gene: TRBV30; d_gene: NA; abundance: NA; CDR3nt: TGTGCCTGGACAGGGCAAATGAACACTGAAGCTTTCTTT; CDR3aa: CAWTGQMNTEAFF
j_gene: TRBJ2-7; v_gene: TRBV19; d_gene: TRBD2; abundance: NA; CDR3nt: TGTGCCAGTAAGGGGACTAGCGGCTACGAGCAGTACTTC; CDR3aa: CASKGTSGYEQYF
j_gene: TRBJ1-2; v_gene: TRBV4-2; d_gene: TRBD1; abundance: NA; CDR3nt: TGTGCCAGCAGCCGAGAAGGGGGCGCGAATGGCTACACCTTC; CDR3aa: CASSREGGANGYTF
j_gene: TRBJ2-5; v_gene: TRBV7-7; d_gene: TRBD2; abundance: NA; CDR3nt: TGTGCTAGCAGCTTAGCGGGGGCCCAAGAGACCCAGTACTTC; CDR3aa: CASSLAGAQETQYF
j_gene: TRBJ1-2; v_gene: TRBV6-5; d_gene: TRBD1; abundance: few; CDR3nt: TGTGCCAGCATTTATATTTGGGGACAGGGGGATGGCTACACCTTC; CDR3aa: CASIYIWGQGDGYTF
j_gene: TRBJ1-2; v_gene: TRBV19; d_gene: NA; abundance: once; CDR3nt: TGTGCCAGTAGTACCTCGGGAGTCGTGGTTCGCTACACCTTC; CDR3aa: CASSTSGVVVRYTF
j_gene: TRBJ1-3; v_gene: TRBV5-1; d_gene: TRBD1; abundance: NA; CDR3nt: TGCGCCAGCAGCTTGGACAGGGGAACTGGAAACACCATATATTTT; CDR3aa: CASSLDRGTGNTIYF
j_gene: TRBJ2-6; v_gene: TRBV7-7; d_gene: NA; abundance: NA; CDR3nt: TGTGCTAGCAGCCAAAATCCAGGGGAGTCTGGCGTCCTGACTTTC; CDR3aa: CASSQNPGESGVLTF
j_gene: TRBJ1-1; v_gene: TRBV4-1; d_gene: TRBD1; abundance: once; CDR3nt: TGCGCCAGCAGCCAAGGGACAGGAGTGAACACTGAAGCTTTCTTT; CDR3aa: CASSQGTGVNTEAFF
j_gene: TRBJ2-5; v_gene: TRBV4-1; d_gene: TRBD2; abundance: NA; CDR3nt: TGCGCCAGCAGCCCCCAGTCTAGCGGGAGGGCCGCAGAGACCCAGTACTTC; CDR3aa: CASSPQSSGRAAETQYF